This TCR beta chain was identified during a study of human T cells and chemical hapten exposure. Study information: Sensitization involved placing 2% DPC onto an approximately 2 cm by approximately 2 cm region of upper inner arm skin. Women made up most patients, who had alopecia areata, totalis or universalis. Study-level points and caveats: Correlating positively with patch test score were the PT1 expanded TCR counts.

V shed 6 bases and J shed 3 bases, with 15 bases lying between them. The CDR3 has 14 residues. In germline, CDR1 is MNHEY, CDR2 SVGAGI. Time point of the sample: patch test 1, 2 weeks after DPC sensitization. The treatment denotes: therapeutic diphenylcyclopropenone sensitization with weekly scalp DPC. Someone pulled total RNA out of unfractionated whole blood. TCRdb reanalysed the RACE reads using MiXCR and keeps one entry per CDR3 protein. The sample yields tens of thousands of distinct CDR3 sequences, 10% seen once. This clonotype was observed many times. Antigen unknown. The sequenced sample was whole blood, obtained in connection with sensitization to the hapten diphenylcyclopropenone (DPC). This clonotype was sampled from a woman in her forties or fifties with alopecia areata. Some clones in this sample may be carry-over from other donors' samples. This chain joins TRBV6-5 and TRBJ2-7; possible D gene TRBD1, 7 bases. Here the CDR3 DNA reads TGTGCCAGCAGGACCAGGGGGAGGTACTACGAGCAGTACTTC. This sequence encodes CASRTRGRYYEQYF.